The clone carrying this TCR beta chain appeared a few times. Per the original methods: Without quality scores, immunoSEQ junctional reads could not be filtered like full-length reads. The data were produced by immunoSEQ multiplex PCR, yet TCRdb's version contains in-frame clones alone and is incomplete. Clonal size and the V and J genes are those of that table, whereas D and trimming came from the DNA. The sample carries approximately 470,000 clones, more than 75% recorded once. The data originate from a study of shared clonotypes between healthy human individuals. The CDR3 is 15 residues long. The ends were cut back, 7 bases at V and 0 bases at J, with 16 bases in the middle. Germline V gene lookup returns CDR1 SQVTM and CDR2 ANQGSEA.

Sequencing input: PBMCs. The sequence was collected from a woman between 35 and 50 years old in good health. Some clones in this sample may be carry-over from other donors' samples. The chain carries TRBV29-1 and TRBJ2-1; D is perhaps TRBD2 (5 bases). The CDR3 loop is CSASGGLSSYNEQFF. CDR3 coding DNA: TGCAGCGCCTCTGGCGGGCTGAGCTCCTACAATGAGCAGTTCTTC.